This TCR beta chain is from a study of memory B cells and T cells in multiple sclerosis. Study-level findings and limits: Shared clonotype counts depended on differing compartment clone-set sizes and were normalized.

A remark on this clone: The antigen is unknown.

CFSE-dim autoproliferating and CFSE-high non-proliferating T cells from unstimulated culture were sequenced separately. Cultures began with 5x10^7 CFSE-labeled PBMCs, unstimulated for roughly 7 days, with replicate wells pooled. Generated by immunoSEQ multiplex PCR, the TCRdb table keeps only in-frame clones and is missing some. The table has around 50,000 clones, over 75% seen once. Germline values: CDR1 SEHNR, CDR2 FQNEAQ (reference sequence). The CDR3 consists of 16 residues. V was cut by 1 base and J by 4 bases, with 14 bases left in between. Sequencing input: PBMCs from blood kept in culture. The source is a human donor with multiple sclerosis. This sequence joins TRBV7-9 and TRBJ1-3, with a tentative D call TRBD1 (5 bases). The CDR3 loop reads CASSLGPGRGGNTIYF. CDR3 nucleotide sequence: TGTGCCAGCAGCTTAGGTCCAGGGCGCGGAGGAAACACCATATATTTT.